Given below is one T cell receptor (beta chain) in context. Its specificity is unknown. This record comes from a study of OX40 agonist ivuxolimab in advanced cancers. Whole-study results and caveats: CD4+ and CD8+ T cells in blood underwent clonal expansion by week 6 at 0.1 to 3.0 mg/kg. In CD8+ T cells, expanded clones were on average more numerous than in CD4+.

Clones were read by immunoSEQ multiplex PCR, and TCRdb kept only the in-frame ones, dropping some. The table includes tens of thousands of clones, approximately 90% detected once. The CDR3 sequence is 15 residues long. The V and J ends lost 0 bases and 0 bases respectively, with 8 bases between them. Germline loops: CDR1 SEHNR, CDR2 FQNEAQ (reference sequence). The material was CD4+ or CD8+ T cells sorted from blood, obtained in a trial of the OX40 agonist ivuxolimab. This chain uses TRBV7-9 with TRBJ1-2; D is unclear. The sequence derives from an adult with an advanced solid tumor such as melanoma, head and neck, liver or kidney cancer. The chain's CDR3 is CASSLAFDANYGYTF. The CDR3 coding sequence is TGTGCCAGCAGCTTAGCCTTCGATGCTAACTATGGCTACACCTTC.